The sequence of this T cell receptor (beta chain) was determined in a study of shared clonotypes between healthy human individuals. Overall study results and limits: With few donors, the genetic and exposure-history diversity represented was limited. Despite large depth, rarefaction showed incomplete sorted-subset sequencing.

Each cell subset's genomic DNA was divided evenly among several immunoSEQ plates. TCRdb keeps only in-frame clones here, not all; method: immunoSEQ multiplex PCR. The data contain about 1.1 million clones, 70% to 80% of them singletons. This clone was seen at least ten times. As yet, its antigen is unknown. CDR1 is SGHAT and CDR2 is FQNNGV in the germline V gene. Trimming shortened V by 2 bases and J by 7 bases, and 11 bases separated the two germline ends. This CDR3 has 14 residues. This TCR was recovered from a man between 18 and 35 years old in good health. Some clones in this sample may be carry-over from other donors' samples. The gene calls are TRBV11-2 and TRBJ1-4, with unresolved D. Input material: memory CD4+ T cells from PBMCs. Subset of the sample: CD45RA-negative fraction. The chain's CDR3 is CASSLIGRFEKLFF. The CDR3 region has the DNA TGTGCCAGCAGCTTAATCGGCAGGTTTGAAAAACTGTTTTTT.